This entry lists 22 T cell receptor beta chains sequenced from one sample in a study of spatial heterogeneity in lung cancer. TCRdb reprocessed the 5' RACE reads with MiXCR, giving one entry per CDR3 protein. The data show around 19,000 distinct CDR3 sequences, around 19% seen once. Time point in this sample: sample taken at primary tumor resection. TCRs were sequenced from unsorted whole RNA of tumor, nontumor lung or PBMC. Sequencing used PBMCs, obtained at surgery. The source of these receptors is a male donor with early-stage non-small cell lung cancer.

This sequence joins TRBV7-9 and TRBJ1-1; no reliable D call. V lost 1 base to trimming and J lost 6 bases, with 12 bases between them. The CDR3 loop spans 14 amino acids. CDR1 SEHNR and CDR2 FQNEAQ come from the germline V gene (reference sequence). The CDR3 DNA is TGTGCCAGCAGCTTAGACTTAGGGAGCGCTGAAGCTTTCTTT. Amino acid sequence: CASSLDLGSAEAFF.

This clonotype was seen ten or more times. The genes are TRBV11-2 and TRBJ2-5, with D perhaps being TRBD1 or TRBD2 (5 bases each). With 1 base removed from V and 5 bases from J, the gap between germline ends came to 17 bases. There are 16 residues in the CDR3. The germline CDR1 and CDR2 sequences are SGHAT and FQNNGV. The CDR3 sequence is CASSLAQRGAGETQYF. CDR3 DNA sequence: TGTGCCAGCAGCTTAGCCCAGCGAGGGGCCGGGGAGACCCAGTACTTC.

In this sample, this clonotype turned up many times. V and J are TRBV9 and TRBJ2-4; D might be TRBD2 (6 bases). Germline CDR1 SGDLS, CDR2 YYNGEE. Trimming left V 3 bases short and J 2 bases short, with 15 bases between. This CDR3 contains 16 residues. CDR3 residues: CASSESRGGTKNIQYF. The CDR3 DNA is TGTGCCAGCAGCGAGTCCCGTGGGGGGACCAAAAACATTCAGTACTTC. The variable domain in full, completed from reference TRBV9 and TRBJ2-4, reads DSGVTQTPKHLITATGQRVTLRCSPRSGDLSVYWYQQSLDQGLQFLIQYYNGEERAKGNILERFSAQQFPDLHSELNLSSLELGDSALYFCASSESRGGTKNIQYFGAGTRLSVL.

This clonotype was detected ten times or more. V is TRBV20-1 and J is TRBJ2-5, with D possibly matching TRBD1 (5 bases). CDR1 is DFQATT, CDR2 SNEGSKA, per germline (reference sequence). CDR3 length: 14 residues. Deletions cut 8 bases from V and 5 bases from J, with 21 bases between. The CDR3 here is CSSMGQGSWETQYF. CDR3 sequence (DNA): TGCAGTTCTATGGGTCAGGGCTCTTGGGAGACCCAGTACTTC.

The chain joins TRBV3-1 to TRBJ1-2; no clear D. Trimming left V 0 bases short and J 3 bases short, with 8 bases between. CDR1 is LGHDT, CDR2 YNNKEL, per germline (reference sequence). The length of the CDR3 is 14 residues. The CDR3 protein is CASSQDMTYYGYTF. CDR3 nucleotide sequence: TGTGCCAGCAGCCAAGATATGACTTACTATGGCTACACCTTC.

This clonotype is medium-sized in the sample. The chain has TRBV12-3 or TRBV12-4 and TRBJ2-7; D is perhaps TRBD2 (6 bases). The CDR3 contains 13 residues. The V end was cut by 8 bases, the J end by 0 bases, with 11 bases between. CDR3 nucleotides: TGTGCCAGCTCGGGACTTATCTCCTACGAGCAGTACTTC. It yields the protein CASSGLISYEQYF.

In this sample, this clonotype turned up many times. This chain joins TRBV24-1 and TRBJ2-1; 12 bases match TRBD2. With 5 bases clipped from V and 0 bases from J, the junction kept 7 bases outside the gene matches. This CDR3 is 18 amino acids long. CDR1 is KGHDR and CDR2 is SFDVKD in the germline V gene. The CDR3 DNA sequence: TGTGCCACCAGTGGGAGATCTAGCGGGGGGGCCTCCTACAATGAGCAGTTCTTC. It specifies CATSGRSSGGASYNEQFF.

This clonotype was detected ten times or more. The genes are TRBV7-6 and TRBJ2-7, with D unclear. The CDR3 spans 13 residues. The V and J ends lost 1 base and 12 bases respectively, with 16 bases between them. Germline assignment: CDR1 SGHVS and CDR2 FNYEAQ. The CDR3 DNA sequence: TGTGCCAGCAGCTTAGACGGGTACGGCGGCTCGTACTTC. It specifies CASSLDGYGGSYF.

This chain joins TRBV5-1 and TRBJ2-2, with D uncertain. The CDR3 has 13 amino acids. Germline CDR1 is SGHRS and CDR2 is YFSETQ. V lost 2 bases, J lost 3 bases, and 5 bases lay in between. CDR3 sequence (DNA): TGCGCCAGCAGCTTACAGTACACCGGGGAGCTGTTTTTT. Amino acids: CASSLQYTGELFF.

There are many counts of this clonotype. V usage is TRBV25-1 and J usage is TRBJ1-5, with a tentative D call TRBD1 (5 bases). V gave up 3 bases and J gave up 6 bases, with 12 bases separating them. Per germline, CDR1 MGHDK and CDR2 SYGVNS. This CDR3 contains 14 residues. Written as DNA, the CDR3 is TGTGCCAGCAGTGATTGGGGGGGGATTCAGCCCCAGCATTTT. Its translation: CASSDWGGIQPQHF.

Relative to its sample, this clonotype is large. V gene TRBV20-1 combines with J gene TRBJ2-7; TRBD1 is a possible D gene (6 bases). V lost 0 bases to trimming and J lost 2 bases, with 17 bases between them. Germline CDR1 DFQATT, CDR2 SNEGSKA (reference sequence). The CDR3 totals 16 residues. CDR3 sequence (DNA): TGCAGTGCTAGAGATCGCTCGTGGACAGTAGCCTACGAGCAGTACTTC. Encoded protein: CSARDRSWTVAYEQYF.

The chain is built from TRBV20-1 and TRBJ2-7, with a tentative D call TRBD1 (6 bases). This CDR3 is built from 13 residues. Germline-derived CDR1 and CDR2 are DFQATT and SNEGSKA (reference sequence). V was clipped by 0 bases and J by 13 bases, with 19 bases between them. CDR3 DNA sequence: TGCAGTGCTAGAGATCGCACAGGGACCCGACCCTACTTC. Protein product: CSARDRTGTRPYF.

The V and J genes are TRBV6-6 and TRBJ2-3; D uncertain. Trimming pared 3 bases from V and 6 bases from J, leaving 16 bases between. Germline V CDR1 and CDR2: MNHNY, SVGAGI (reference sequence). This CDR3 comprises 15 residues. The DNA for the CDR3 is TGTGCCAGCAGTTATTTGGGCAGTGGGCAGGATACGCAGTATTTT. It codes for CASSYLGSGQDTQYF.

Relative to its sample, this clonotype is medium-sized. The rearrangement joins TRBV18 to TRBJ2-3, with D unclear. In germline, CDR1 is KGHSH, CDR2 LQKENI. The CDR3 spans 15 residues. Trimming pared 0 bases from V and 5 bases from J, leaving 12 bases between. The CDR3 region is CASSPPDTLGDTQYF. In nucleotides, the CDR3 is TGTGCCAGCTCACCACCTGATACATTAGGAGATACGCAGTATTTT.

This clonotype was detected many times. The genes are TRBV29-1 and TRBJ2-1, with TRBD2 matching over 10 bases. CDR3 length: 16 amino acids. The germline V gene encodes CDR1 SQVTM and CDR2 ANQGSEA. With V trimmed by 3 bases and J by 3 bases, 8 bases remained unmatched. This chain's CDR3 is CSVDELLAGLYNEQFF. The CDR3, as DNA: TGCAGCGTTGACGAACTACTAGCGGGGCTCTACAATGAGCAGTTCTTC.

The chain is built from TRBV12-3 or TRBV12-4 and TRBJ1-1; D is possibly TRBD1 (5 bases). Trimming took off 4 bases at V and 5 bases at J, with 11 bases between the two ends. The CDR3 runs 13 residues. CDR3 sequence reads: CASSSGWETEAFF. The CDR3, as DNA: TGTGCCAGCAGTTCAGGGTGGGAGACTGAAGCTTTCTTT.

This clonotype was seen at least ten times. The rearrangement links TRBV7-9 to TRBJ2-4; 9 bases are shared with TRBD1. This CDR3 region has 14 residues. Germline V gives CDR1 SEHNR, CDR2 FQNEAQ (reference sequence). V was pared by 4 bases and J by 8 bases, with 6 bases of the junction left unmatched. The CDR3 nucleotides are TGTGCCAGCAGCTATGACAGGGGGTGGGACATTCAGTACTTC. It codes for CASSYDRGWDIQYF.

The chain links TRBV6-5 to TRBJ2-5; the D gene is possibly TRBD2 (6 bases). Trimming removed 5 bases at V and 0 bases at J, with 25 bases between. Germline CDR1 MNHEY, CDR2 SVGAGI. This CDR3 comprises 19 residues. The CDR3 region is CASSAFPLQDGGDQETQYF. In nucleotides, the CDR3 is TGTGCCAGCAGTGCCTTTCCCCTCCAGGATGGCGGGGACCAAGAGACCCAGTACTTC.

The chain carries TRBV11-2 and TRBJ2-3; 12 bases fit TRBD1. The V segment lost 2 bases and the J segment 1 base; nucleotides outside the gene matches: 13. The CDR3 runs 20 residues. Germline V gene lookup returns CDR1 SGHAT and CDR2 FQNNGV. CDR3 nucleotides: TGTGCCAGCAGCTTAATTCCCGGGACAGGGGGCGCTTCGGGCACAGATACGCAGTATTTT. Its protein is CASSLIPGTGGASGTDTQYF.

This clonotype was recorded at least ten times. The chain joins TRBV5-5 to TRBJ1-1; D remains ambiguous. The CDR3 has 13 amino acids. Germline V gene lookup returns CDR1 SGHKS and CDR2 YYEKEE (reference sequence). V lost 2 bases, J lost 3 bases, and 8 bases lay in between. The CDR3 coding sequence is TGTGCCAGCAGCTTTAGGTCGGACACTGAAGCTTTCTTT. This encodes CASSFRSDTEAFF.

The chain employs TRBV9 and TRBJ2-1; 11 nucleotides match TRBD1. The CDR3 consists of 17 residues. V was clipped by 0 bases and J by 7 bases; unmatched bases: 9. Looked up from germline, CDR1 is SGDLS and CDR2 is YYNGEE. CDR3 residues: CASSVGLGQGASNEQFF. CDR3 nucleotides: TGTGCCAGCAGCGTAGGGTTAGGACAGGGGGCTTCAAATGAGCAGTTCTTC.

The table lists this clonotype with a few counts. This rearrangement joins TRBV5-1 to TRBJ2-1; perhaps TRBD2 as D (6 bases). The CDR3 extends over 16 amino acids. Germline V gives CDR1 SGHRS, CDR2 YFSETQ. V lost 0 bases, J lost 1 base, and 11 bases lay in between. This CDR3 is CASSLVIADSYNEQFF. CDR3 coding DNA: TGCGCCAGCAGCTTGGTAATAGCGGATTCCTACAATGAGCAGTTCTTC.